This T cell receptor beta chain is from a study of OX40 agonist ivuxolimab in advanced cancers. Study overall: An agonistic anti-OX40 (CD134) antibody, ivuxolimab, was used to treat the patients. Overall study results and limits: Clonal expansion from baseline to week 6 occurred in both CD4+ and CD8+ T cells. Low normalized T-cell clonal expansion was also seen in some nonresponders.

Sequencing was performed with immunoSEQ multiplex PCR; in TCRdb, only in-frame clones are kept and a portion is missing. The sample yields approximately 66,000 clones, 85% seen once. The junction had 6 bases not matched to a gene; V was cut back by 4 bases and J by 3 bases. CDR1 is KGHSH, CDR2 LQKENI, per germline. The CDR3 is 15 amino acids. On this clone: No antigen is known for it.

The receptor was isolated from an adult with an advanced solid tumor such as melanoma, head and neck, liver or kidney cancer. The sequenced sample was CD4+ or CD8+ T cells sorted from blood, obtained in a trial of the OX40 agonist ivuxolimab. The chain couples TRBV18 to TRBJ2-7, with 10 positions matching TRBD1. CDR3: CASSLGTGDFYEQYF. CDR3 DNA sequence: TGTGCCAGCTCACTGGGGACAGGGGATTTCTACGAGCAGTACTTC. The whole variable domain, filled in from reference TRBV18 and TRBJ2-7, reads NAGVMQNPRHLVRRRGQEARLRCSPMKGHSHVYWYRQLPEEGLKFMVYLQKENIIDESGMPKERFSAEFPKEGPSILRIQQVVRGDSAAYFCASSLGTGDFYEQYFGPGTRLTVT.